The rows below give T cell receptor beta chains drawn from one sample of a study of T-cell reconstitution after alpha-beta-depleted transplantation in children. One entry per CDR3 protein, called by TCRdb with MiXCR from the PCR reads. The repertoire holds over 200,000 distinct CDR3 sequences, more than 15% seen once, with about 45% in the top ten. The specimen comprised PBMCs, mostly from graft donor cells, sampled 360 days after TCRalphabeta/CD19-depleted stem cell transplant. The origin of the receptors is a male patient between 2 and 10 years old who had a stem cell transplant for acute lymphoblastic leukemia, so the T cells may come from the graft donor. Each CDR3 is given with its conserved first and last residue. The order of the fields is V gene, D gene, clone size, CDR3 protein. A D gene is named only where the DNA matches it firmly. Expanded clones are given a class, and other clones once, few, many or no size at all.

v_call: TRBV20-1
d_call: TRBD2
clone_size: -
cdr3_aa: CSAREGSGGDNEQFF

v_call: TRBV20-1
d_call: TRBD1
clone_size: -
cdr3_aa: CSARDLGQGTLGEQYF

v_call: TRBV5-1
d_call: -
clone_size: few
cdr3_aa: CASSSEPFRGVSTDTQYF

v_call: TRBV12-3/TRBV12-4
d_call: -
clone_size: few
cdr3_aa: CASSLGQTKDQPQHF

v_call: TRBV20-1
d_call: TRBD1
clone_size: few
cdr3_aa: CSARDLSGQVAETQYF

v_call: TRBV6-2/TRBV6-3
d_call: -
clone_size: few
cdr3_aa: CASSYGPGGYNSPLHF

v_call: TRBV7-6
d_call: -
clone_size: few
cdr3_aa: CASSFIPRVGNEQFF

v_call: TRBV12-3/TRBV12-4
d_call: -
clone_size: -
cdr3_aa: CASSFVTGMGNEQFF

v_call: TRBV29-1
d_call: -
clone_size: -
cdr3_aa: CSAKGGVYGYTF

v_call: TRBV6-1
d_call: TRBD1
clone_size: -
cdr3_aa: CASSPSPPGQSSLAEQYF

v_call: TRBV13
d_call: -
clone_size: few
cdr3_aa: CASSLVYGTGELFF

v_call: TRBV7-2
d_call: TRBD2
clone_size: -
cdr3_aa: CASSPGTRIYNEQFF

v_call: TRBV4-2
d_call: -
clone_size: -
cdr3_aa: CASSQGARRDSYEQYF

v_call: TRBV20-1
d_call: TRBD2
clone_size: few
cdr3_aa: CSARGGGLALETQYF

v_call: TRBV29-1
d_call: TRBD1
clone_size: few
cdr3_aa: CSIDRGLYNEQFF

v_call: TRBV6-2/TRBV6-3
d_call: -
clone_size: -
cdr3_aa: CASTLARETQYF

v_call: TRBV10-1
d_call: -
clone_size: few
cdr3_aa: CASSGGRASSHDQPQHF

v_call: TRBV13
d_call: TRBD2
clone_size: many
cdr3_aa: CASSLALRSGGRSLTDTQYF

v_call: TRBV15
d_call: -
clone_size: -
cdr3_aa: CATSREGRAGRYEQYF

v_call: TRBV20-1
d_call: TRBD2
clone_size: few
cdr3_aa: CSARVAGGIDTQYF

v_call: TRBV5-1
d_call: -
clone_size: -
cdr3_aa: CASSLAPVGGGTEAFF

v_call: TRBV7-9
d_call: -
clone_size: -
cdr3_aa: CASSLDGSDWNYGYTF